One and the same sample provided the 32 T cell receptor beta chains below, sequenced in a study of control samples from healthy donors and cancer patients. Profiled with immunoSEQ multiplex PCR; TCRdb holds only in-frame clones, not every one. The data hold 95,000 to 150,000 clones, with approximately 93% observed a single time. Material for sequencing was blood. The receptors were sampled from a woman aged 18-29 years in good health.

The chain joins TRBV28 to TRBJ2-3; D is possibly TRBD2 (6 bases). V shed 4 bases and J shed 2 bases, with 10 bases lying between them. The CDR3 runs 14 residues. Germline V gene lookup returns CDR1 MDHEN and CDR2 SYDVKM. Here the CDR3 DNA reads TGTGCCAGCAGTTATGGGGGGTACACAGATACGCAGTATTTT. This gives the protein CASSYGGYTDTQYF.

The V call is TRBV29-1, the J call TRBJ2-2; perhaps TRBD1 as D (5 bases). The CDR3 contains 14 residues. The V end was cut by 3 bases, the J end by 5 bases, with 13 bases between. Germline V CDR1 and CDR2: SQVTM, ANQGSEA. CDR3: CSVEGRDGTGELFF. CDR3 nucleotide sequence: TGCAGCGTTGAGGGCAGGGATGGAACCGGGGAGCTGTTTTTT.

The chain uses TRBV19 and TRBJ2-7; D is possibly TRBD1 or TRBD2 (6 bases each). The germline V gene encodes CDR1 LNHDA and CDR2 SQIVND (reference sequence). The CDR3 extends over 15 amino acids. V was pared by 7 bases and J by 2 bases, with 18 bases between. The CDR3 spells CASKGGRGSAYEQYF. The CDR3 nucleotides are TGTGCCAGTAAGGGGGGCAGGGGAAGTGCCTACGAGCAGTACTTC.

The rearrangement joins TRBV2 to TRBJ2-2; a weak D match, TRBD1 (6 bases). Germline lookup yields CDR1 SNHLY and CDR2 FYNNEI. The V end lost 5 bases, the J end lost 4 bases, and 14 bases lay between the germline ends. The CDR3 consists of 15 residues. CDR3 bases: TGTGCCAGCAGTCGGACAGAGGCCATCACCGGGGAGCTGTTTTTT. Residues: CASSRTEAITGELFF.

The chain couples TRBV29-1 to TRBJ2-3; 12 bases fit TRBD1. The CDR3 loop spans 19 amino acids. Per germline, CDR1 SQVTM and CDR2 ANQGSEA. V was pared by 6 bases and J by 3 bases, with 19 bases of the junction left unmatched. In DNA form, the CDR3 reads TGCAGCGTGCCGGGACAGGGGGCGCCGGCTAGCTGGAGTACAGATACGCAGTATTTT. This translates into CSVPGQGAPASWSTDTQYF.

The V and J genes are TRBV4-3 and TRBJ2-3, with 11 nucleotides matching TRBD2. J was trimmed by 5 bases and V by 0 bases; bases with no gene match: 4. Germline V gene data show CDR1 as LGHNA and CDR2 as YSLEER. The CDR3 loop spans 16 amino acids. Here the CDR3 DNA reads TGCGCCAGCAGCCAAGAGGTAGCGGGGGGGCTAGATACGCAGTATTTT. This codes for CASSQEVAGGLDTQYF.

This chain joins TRBV4-2 and TRBJ2-1, with 11 bases fitting TRBD2. Unmatched junction bases numbered 3, after V lost 0 bases and J lost 2 bases. Germline CDR1 LGHNA, CDR2 YNFKEQ. This CDR3 spans 17 amino acids. Here the CDR3 reads CASSQDLGLAAYNEQFF. CDR3 in DNA: TGTGCCAGCAGCCAAGATCTGGGACTAGCGGCCTACAATGAGCAGTTCTTC.

J is TRBJ2-7 and V is TRBV6-2 or TRBV6-3; 8 bases fit TRBD2. The CDR3 has 13 residues. Germline V lookup: CDR1 MNHEY, CDR2 SVGEGT. The V segment lost 5 bases and the J segment 7 bases; nucleotides outside the gene matches: 7. In DNA form, the CDR3 reads TGTGCCAGCAGTCCGACTAGCGCGCGGGAGCAGTACTTC. Translation: CASSPTSAREQYF.

The CDR3 sequence is CASSLRESEKLFF. The CDR3 bases are TGTGCCAGCAGCTTAAGAGAGTCTGAAAAACTGTTTTTT. The gene calls are TRBV5-6 and TRBJ1-4; the D is unclear. This CDR3 comprises 13 residues. Germline V gene sequence: CDR1 SGHDT, CDR2 YYEEEE. The V and J ends lost 2 bases and 7 bases respectively, with 9 bases between them.

This clone was picked up one time. The chain couples TRBV7-2 to TRBJ1-3; D is unclear. The V and J ends lost 1 base and 0 bases respectively, with 7 bases between them. Germline V gene sequence: CDR1 SGHTA, CDR2 FQGNSA. CDR3 size: 15 residues. CDR3 nucleotide sequence: TGTGCCAGCAGCTTAGGGGTCTACTCTGGAAACACCATATATTTT. This encodes CASSLGVYSGNTIYF.

The chain uses TRBV24-1 and TRBJ1-4, with TRBD1 matching over 9 bases. CDR1 and CDR2 (germline): KGHDR, SFDVKD. CDR3 length: 15 residues. J lost 5 bases, V lost 5 bases, and 5 bases had no gene match. DNA for the CDR3: TGTGCCACCAGTGCCCCGGACAGGGGAAATGAAAAACTGTTTTTT. Residues: CATSAPDRGNEKLFF.

The V call is TRBV21-1, the J call TRBJ1-1; the table assigns TRBD1, which was not confirmed against the DNA. TRBV21-1 is labeled a pseudogene. The CDR3 covers 22 residues. The CDR3 region has the DNA TGTGCCAGCAGCAAAGCGCTTTTTACGATCGAAATCACCGGGACACAGAACACTGAAGCTTTCTTT. Translating it yields CASSKALFTIEITGTQNTEAFF.

This clone was seen only a few times. V gene TRBV6-1 combines with J gene TRBJ1-2; 8 bases line up with TRBD1. Germline V gene data show CDR1 as MNHNS and CDR2 as SASEGT. The CDR3 runs 14 residues. The junction had 5 bases not matched to a gene; V was cut back by 3 bases and J by 5 bases. The CDR3 bases are TGTGCCAGCAGTGAGCTCAGGGGGCCGTATGGCTACACCTTC. This codes for CASSELRGPYGYTF.

The rearrangement uses TRBV15 and TRBJ1-5; maybe TRBD1 (6 bases). CDR1 is LNHNV and CDR2 is YYDKDF in the germline V gene (reference sequence). The CDR3 sequence is 19 residues long. With 2 bases removed from V and 0 bases from J, the gap between germline ends came to 20 bases. The CDR3 DNA is TGTGCCACCAGCAGATCGACGGGACAAAGTTTGTATAGCAATCAGCCCCAGCATTTT. Translation gives CATSRSTGQSLYSNQPQHF.

CDR3 in amino acids: CASTVPGQGVGDTEAFF. CDR3 DNA sequence: TGTGCCAGTACTGTACCGGGACAGGGGGTCGGGGACACTGAAGCTTTCTTT. The chain has TRBV19 and TRBJ1-1; 11 bases are a match to TRBD1. The CDR3 extends over 17 amino acids. The junction had 13 bases not matched to a gene; V was cut back by 7 bases and J by 3 bases. Germline CDR1 reads LNHDA; CDR2 reads SQIVND (reference sequence).

The V gene is TRBV6-6, the J gene TRBJ2-1; the D gene is possibly TRBD1 (6 bases). V was shortened by 5 bases and J by 14 bases, with 13 bases between the two germline ends. CDR3 length: 11 amino acids. Per germline, CDR1 MNHNY and CDR2 SVGAGI (reference sequence). CDR3 loop: CASSNREGKFF. In nucleotides, the CDR3 is TGTGCCAGCAGTAACAGGGAAGGAAAGTTCTTC.

The V call is TRBV5-1, the J call TRBJ1-2, with 10 nucleotides matching TRBD1. Germline trimming cut 4 bases from V and 5 bases from J; bases unmatched to any gene: 5. CDR1 is SGHRS, CDR2 YFSETQ, per germline. This CDR3 has 14 residues. CDR3 coding DNA: TGCGCCAGCAGCCCCGGGACAGGGGTTTATGGCTACACCTTC. Translation: CASSPGTGVYGYTF.

The chain carries TRBV14 and TRBJ2-7, with TRBD1 matching over 10 bases. Germline lookup yields CDR1 SGHDN and CDR2 FVKESK. Trimming cost V 1 base and J 4 bases; bases outside gene matches: 13. This CDR3 has 18 residues. The CDR3 is CASSQGQGARASRYEQYF. CDR3 DNA: TGTGCCAGCAGCCAAGGACAGGGGGCGCGAGCCAGCCGTTACGAGCAGTACTTC.

The V and J genes are TRBV19 and TRBJ2-5; a possible D gene is TRBD1 (6 bases). V was cut by 6 bases and J by 4 bases, with 12 bases left in between. The CDR3 covers 13 residues. Germline lookup yields CDR1 LNHDA and CDR2 SQIVND (reference sequence). The CDR3 sequence: CASRKTGLETQYF. DNA for the CDR3: TGTGCCAGTAGGAAGACAGGTTTAGAGACCCAGTACTTC.

V is TRBV27 and J is TRBJ1-1; no reliable D call. The length of the CDR3 is 19 residues. Germline assignment: CDR1 MNHEY and CDR2 SMNVEV (reference sequence). Trimming pared 4 bases from V and 0 bases from J, leaving 24 bases between. CDR3 protein: CASSSTLTGQAPMNTEAFF. The DNA of the CDR3 is TGTGCCAGCAGTTCGACCTTAACGGGTCAGGCCCCTATGAACACTGAAGCTTTCTTT.

DNA for the CDR3: TGTGCCAGCAGCCAAAAGGCCTCGGCGGGCGAGGATAATGAAAAACTGTTTTTT. This gives the protein CASSQKASAGEDNEKLFF. The genes are TRBV4-2 and TRBJ1-4; D is uncertain. Per the germline V gene, CDR1 is LGHNA and CDR2 is YNFKEQ. The V end was cut by 2 bases, the J end by 4 bases, with 20 bases between. The CDR3 has 18 residues.

This chain connects TRBV4-1 to TRBJ2-7, with a tentative D call TRBD2 (6 bases). From germline, CDR1 is MGHRA and CDR2 YSYEKL. Deletions cut 1 base from V and 1 base from J, with 11 bases between. The CDR3 has 15 residues. The CDR3 DNA reads as TGCGCCAGCAGCCAAGGGCCAGCGGGTTCCTACGAGCAGTACTTC. It specifies CASSQGPAGSYEQYF.

The rearrangement uses TRBV6-5 and TRBJ2-3; perhaps TRBD2 as D (5 bases). The CDR3 is made up of 13 amino acids. V was pared by 5 bases and J by 7 bases, with 13 bases between. CDR1 and CDR2 from the germline V gene are MNHEY and SVGAGI. The DNA of the CDR3 is TGTGCCAGCAGTCTCAAGAGGGCGTATACGCAGTATTTT. Amino acid sequence: CASSLKRAYTQYF.

The chain recombines TRBV28 with TRBJ2-7, with 10 bases that match TRBD1. This CDR3 region has 15 residues. Trimming cost V 6 bases and J 2 bases; bases outside gene matches: 7. Per the germline V gene, CDR1 is MDHEN and CDR2 is SYDVKM. CDR3 protein: CASRDGQGGTYEQYF. CDR3 in DNA: TGTGCCAGCAGGGACGGACAGGGGGGTACCTACGAGCAGTACTTC. The full variable domain, its missing parts supplied by reference TRBV28 and TRBJ2-7, is DVKVTQSSRYLVKRTGEKVFLECVQDMDHENMFWYRQDPGLGLRLIYFSYDVKMKEKGDIPEGYSVSREKKERFSLILESASTNQTSMYLCASRDGQGGTYEQYFGPGTRLTVT.

CDR3 residues: CASSSGTGGQNQPQHF. Written as DNA, the CDR3 is TGTGCCAGCAGCTCCGGGACAGGGGGTCAAAATCAGCCCCAGCATTTT. This chain links TRBV7-9 with TRBJ1-5, with 11 nucleotides matching TRBD1. The V gene's germline CDR1 is SEHNR and CDR2 FQNEAQ (reference sequence). The CDR3 spans 16 residues. V trimming: 4 bases; J trimming: 4 bases; junction bases outside the gene matches: 6.

Comments on this clone: Other DNA sequences in the sample encode the same CDR3. This rearrangement joins TRBV12-3 or TRBV12-4 to TRBJ2-7; no reliable D call. Trimming stripped 3 bases from V and 4 bases from J, with 7 bases between. The CDR3 is 12 amino acids. The CDR3 nucleotides are TGTGCCAGCAGTTTCTACGGTTACGAGCAGTACTTC. It yields the protein CASSFYGYEQYF.

The CDR3 reads CASSFLTDFATNEKLFF. The CDR3 DNA sequence: TGTGCCAGCAGCTTTTTAACAGATTTTGCAACTAATGAAAAACTGTTTTTT. The chain links TRBV7-9 to TRBJ1-4; no firm D call. The CDR3 extends over 17 amino acids. Deletions cut 3 bases from V and 0 bases from J, with 14 bases between. Germline CDR1 reads SEHNR; CDR2 reads FQNEAQ (reference sequence). Filled out from reference TRBV7-9 and TRBJ1-4, the complete variable domain reads DTGVSQNPRHKITKRGQNVTFRCDPISEHNRLYWYRQTLGQGPEFLTYFQNEAQLEKSRLLSDRFSAERPKGSFSTLEIQRTEQGDSAMYLCASSFLTDFATNEKLFFGSGTQLSVL.

V is TRBV27 and J is TRBJ1-5, with D possibly TRBD1 on 6 matching bases. Germline CDR1 MNHEY, CDR2 SMNVEV (reference sequence). The V and J ends lost 3 bases and 1 base respectively, with 10 bases between them. The CDR3 length is 15 residues. DNA for the CDR3: TGTGCCAGCAGTTTCCACAGGGACAGCAATCAGCCCCAGCATTTT. The encoded protein is CASSFHRDSNQPQHF.

This clone showed up just once. The chain is built from TRBV7-2 and TRBJ2-2, with D unclear. The CDR3 loop spans 13 amino acids. In germline, CDR1 is SGHTA, CDR2 FQGNSA. The V end was cut by 2 bases, the J end by 7 bases, with 8 bases between. The CDR3 DNA follows: TGTGCCAGCAGCTTAAGGACCCTCGGGGAGCTGTTTTTT. As protein: CASSLRTLGELFF.

The chain recombines TRBV19 with TRBJ2-1, with a weak D call TRBD2 (5 bases). This CDR3 region has 11 residues. The germline CDR1 and CDR2 sequences are LNHDA and SQIVND (reference sequence). V was trimmed by 5 bases and J by 14 bases, leaving 13 bases between them. CDR3 amino acids: CASSPGRDKFF. The CDR3 DNA is TGTGCCAGTAGTCCAGGACGGGATAAGTTCTTC. Drawing the rest from reference TRBV19 and TRBJ2-1, the complete variable domain is DGGITQSPKYLFRKEGQNVTLSCEQNLNHDAMYWYRQDPGQGLRLIYYSQIVNDFQKGDIAEGYSVSREKKESFPLTVTSAQKNPTAFYLCASSPGRDKFFGPGTRLTVL.

V is TRBV18 and J is TRBJ1-2, with D maybe TRBD1 (5 bases). V was trimmed by 6 bases and J by 3 bases, leaving 14 bases between them. The CDR3 loop spans 14 amino acids. Per germline, CDR1 KGHSH and CDR2 LQKENI. CDR3 in amino acids: CASSHGGKDYGYTF. The CDR3 DNA reads as TGTGCCAGCTCCCACGGGGGTAAGGACTATGGCTACACCTTC. The whole variable domain, filled in from reference TRBV18 and TRBJ1-2, reads NAGVMQNPRHLVRRRGQEARLRCSPMKGHSHVYWYRQLPEEGLKFMVYLQKENIIDESGMPKERFSAEFPKEGPSILRIQQVVRGDSAAYFCASSHGGKDYGYTFGSGTRLTVV.

The J gene is TRBJ1-1, the V gene TRBV19; TRBD1 matches 8 bases. J gave up 1 base and V 6 bases, and 7 bases lay outside the gene matches. Germline CDR1 is LNHDA and CDR2 is SQIVND (reference sequence). The CDR3 totals 15 residues. DNA for the CDR3: TGTGCCAGTAGCCCCTTAGGGACAGGGAACACTGAAGCTTTCTTT. It yields the protein CASSPLGTGNTEAFF.